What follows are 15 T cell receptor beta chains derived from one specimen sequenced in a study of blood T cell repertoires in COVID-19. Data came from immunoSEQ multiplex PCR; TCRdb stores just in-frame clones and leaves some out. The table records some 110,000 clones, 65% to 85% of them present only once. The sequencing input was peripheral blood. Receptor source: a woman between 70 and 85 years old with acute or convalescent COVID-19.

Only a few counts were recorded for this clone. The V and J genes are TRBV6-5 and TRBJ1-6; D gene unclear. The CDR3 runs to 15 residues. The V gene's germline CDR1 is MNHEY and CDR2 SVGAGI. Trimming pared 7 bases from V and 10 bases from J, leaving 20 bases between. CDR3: CASIFGQAVRSPLHF. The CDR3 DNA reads TGTGCCAGCATCTTCGGTCAGGCCGTGAGATCACCCCTCCACTTT.

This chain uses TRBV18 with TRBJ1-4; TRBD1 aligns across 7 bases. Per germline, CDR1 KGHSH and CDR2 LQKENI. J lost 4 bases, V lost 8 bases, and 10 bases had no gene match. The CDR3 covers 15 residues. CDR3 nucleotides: TGTGCCAGCGCCACAGGGACAGCGATTAATGAAAAACTGTTTTTT. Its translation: CASATGTAINEKLFF.

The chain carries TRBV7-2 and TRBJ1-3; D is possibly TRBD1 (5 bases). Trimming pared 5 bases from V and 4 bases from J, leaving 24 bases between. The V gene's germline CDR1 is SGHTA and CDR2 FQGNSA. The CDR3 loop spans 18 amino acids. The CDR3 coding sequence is TGTGCCAGCAGCGAGAGAGGGGCAGGCTGGGCGGGGGGAAACACCATATATTTT. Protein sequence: CASSERGAGWAGGNTIYF.

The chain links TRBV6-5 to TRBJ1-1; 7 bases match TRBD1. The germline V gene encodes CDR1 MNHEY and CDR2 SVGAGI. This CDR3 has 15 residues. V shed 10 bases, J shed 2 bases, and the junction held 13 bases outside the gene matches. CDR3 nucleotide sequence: TGTGCCACGACGGGGGCAGGGGGGAGAAACACTGAAGCTTTCTTT. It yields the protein CATTGAGGRNTEAFF.

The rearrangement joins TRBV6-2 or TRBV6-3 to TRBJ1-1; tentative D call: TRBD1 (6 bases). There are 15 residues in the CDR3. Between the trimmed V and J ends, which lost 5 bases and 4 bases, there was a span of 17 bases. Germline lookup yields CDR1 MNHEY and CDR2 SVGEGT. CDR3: CASSDPGGAITEAFF. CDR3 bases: TGTGCCAGCAGTGATCCGGGGGGGGCGATCACTGAAGCTTTCTTT.

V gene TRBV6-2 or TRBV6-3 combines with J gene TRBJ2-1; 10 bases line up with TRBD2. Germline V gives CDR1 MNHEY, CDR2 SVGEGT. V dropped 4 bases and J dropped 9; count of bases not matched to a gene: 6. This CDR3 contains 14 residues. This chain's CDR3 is CASSLAGGVFEQFF. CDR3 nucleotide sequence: TGTGCCAGCAGTTTAGCGGGGGGAGTATTTGAGCAGTTCTTC.

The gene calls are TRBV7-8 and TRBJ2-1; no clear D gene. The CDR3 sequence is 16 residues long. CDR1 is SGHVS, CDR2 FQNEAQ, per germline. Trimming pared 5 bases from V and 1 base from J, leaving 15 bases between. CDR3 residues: CASSPRRLRSYNEQFF. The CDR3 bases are TGTGCCAGCAGCCCCAGACGACTGAGGTCCTACAATGAGCAGTTCTTC.

For the CDR3, the DNA is TGTGCCAGCAGCCGGGGGGACTCTGGAAACACCATATATTTT. Translation: CASSRGDSGNTIYF. The genes are TRBV7-9 and TRBJ1-3, with D perhaps TRBD1 (5 bases). Trimming removed 5 bases from V and 0 bases from J, with 8 bases in between. The CDR3 loop spans 14 amino acids. Germline values: CDR1 SEHNR, CDR2 FQNEAQ (reference sequence). Variable domain in full (rest from reference TRBV7-9 and TRBJ1-3): DTGVSQNPRHKITKRGQNVTFRCDPISEHNRLYWYRQTLGQGPEFLTYFQNEAQLEKSRLLSDRFSAERPKGSFSTLEIQRTEQGDSAMYLCASSRGDSGNTIYFGEGSWLTVV.

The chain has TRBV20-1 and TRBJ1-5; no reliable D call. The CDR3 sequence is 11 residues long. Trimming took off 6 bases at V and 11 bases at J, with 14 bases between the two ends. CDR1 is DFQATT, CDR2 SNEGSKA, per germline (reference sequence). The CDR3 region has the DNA TGCAGTGCCAGGATCGGTCGAACCCAGCATTTT. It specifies CSARIGRTQHF.

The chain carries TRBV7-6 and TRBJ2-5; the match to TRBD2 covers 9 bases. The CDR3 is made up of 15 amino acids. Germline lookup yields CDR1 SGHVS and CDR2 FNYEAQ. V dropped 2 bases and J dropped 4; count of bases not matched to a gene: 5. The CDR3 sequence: CASSLFSGGAETQYF. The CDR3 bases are TGTGCCAGCAGCTTATTTAGCGGGGGAGCAGAGACCCAGTACTTC. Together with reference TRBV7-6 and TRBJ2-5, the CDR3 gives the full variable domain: GAGVSQSPRYKVTKRGQDVALRCDPISGHVSLYWYRQALGQGPEFLTYFNYEAQQDKSGLPNDRFSAERPEGSISTLTIQRTEQRDSAMYRCASSLFSGGAETQYFGPGTRLLVL.

The CDR3 sequence: CASRKGAVETGNTIYF. The CDR3 DNA reads as TGTGCCAGTCGAAAAGGGGCCGTGGAGACTGGAAACACCATATATTTT. This chain connects TRBV19 to TRBJ1-3, with D possibly being TRBD1 (5 bases). Germline CDR1 reads LNHDA; CDR2 reads SQIVND (reference sequence). This CDR3 has 16 amino acids. Deletions cut 8 bases from V and 2 bases from J, with 19 bases between.

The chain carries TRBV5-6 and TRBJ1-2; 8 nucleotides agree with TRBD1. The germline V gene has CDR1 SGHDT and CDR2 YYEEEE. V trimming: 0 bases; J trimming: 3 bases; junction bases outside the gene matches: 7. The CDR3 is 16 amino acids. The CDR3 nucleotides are TGTGCCAGCAGCTTGGAAAAACAGGGGGTTGACTATGGCTACACCTTC. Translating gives CASSLEKQGVDYGYTF. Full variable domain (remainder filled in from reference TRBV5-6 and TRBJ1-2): DAGVTQSPTHLIKTRGQQVTLRCSPKSGHDTVSWYQQALGQGPQFIFQYYEEEERQRGNFPDRFSGHQFPNYSSELNVNALLLGDSALYLCASSLEKQGVDYGYTFGSGTRLTVV.

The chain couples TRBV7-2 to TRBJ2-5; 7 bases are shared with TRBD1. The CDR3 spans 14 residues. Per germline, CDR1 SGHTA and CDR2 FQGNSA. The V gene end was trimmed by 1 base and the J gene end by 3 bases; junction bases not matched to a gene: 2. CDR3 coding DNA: TGTGCCAGCAGCTTAGACAGGGGAAAAGAGACCCAGTACTTC. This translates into CASSLDRGKETQYF.

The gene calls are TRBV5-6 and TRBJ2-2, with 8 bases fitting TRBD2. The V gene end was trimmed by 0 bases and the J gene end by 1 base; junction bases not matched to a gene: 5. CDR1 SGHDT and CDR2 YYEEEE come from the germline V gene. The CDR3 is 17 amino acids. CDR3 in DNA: TGTGCCAGCAGCTTGGCCGGCGGGGGGTGGAACACCGGGGAGCTGTTTTTT. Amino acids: CASSLAGGGWNTGELFF.

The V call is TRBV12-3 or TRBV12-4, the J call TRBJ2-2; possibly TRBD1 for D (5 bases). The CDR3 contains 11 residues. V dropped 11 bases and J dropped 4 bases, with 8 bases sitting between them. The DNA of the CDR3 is TGTGCCTACAGGCTCACCGGGGAGCTGTTTTTT. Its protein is CAYRLTGELFF.